What follows are 32 T cell receptor beta chains derived from one specimen sequenced in a study of identifying expanded T cells in peripheral blood. Sequenced by immunoSEQ multiplex PCR; TCRdb stores in-frame clones only, minus some. Among about 94,000 clones, 88% were seen once, and the ten largest hold approximately 5.4%. The sequencing input was blood. Every receptor here comes from a person aged 18-69 years in good health.

V is TRBV5-5 and J is TRBJ2-1; D is undetermined. In germline, CDR1 is SGHKS, CDR2 YYEKEE (reference sequence). This CDR3 spans 14 amino acids. The V gene lost 2 bases and the J gene lost 8 bases, with 14 bases spanning the gap. The chain's CDR3 is CASSFGPASDEQFF. CDR3 sequence (DNA): TGTGCCAGCAGCTTTGGGCCGGCCTCGGATGAGCAGTTCTTC.

The chain is built from TRBV9 and TRBJ2-3; D is ambiguous. CDR3 length: 16 residues. V was cut by 4 bases and J by 2 bases, with 17 bases left in between. Germline V gene data show CDR1 as SGDLS and CDR2 as YYNGEE. The CDR3, as DNA: TGTGCCAGCAGCCCCGGGCCCGACCCAATCACAGATACGCAGTATTTT. Protein: CASSPGPDPITDTQYF.

V is TRBV10-3 and J is TRBJ2-7; tentative D call: TRBD2 (6 bases). The CDR3 loop spans 13 amino acids. V lost 8 bases and J lost 3, with 14 bases in between. CDR1 is ENHRY and CDR2 is SYGVKD in the germline V gene. CDR3 nucleotides: TGTGCCATCGGCGGCGGGGTAATCTACGAGCAGTACTTC. It encodes CAIGGGVIYEQYF.

The gene calls are TRBV5-1 and TRBJ1-2; D may be TRBD1 (5 bases). Germline lookup yields CDR1 SGHRS and CDR2 YFSETQ. V was pared by 1 base and J by 10 bases, with 11 bases between. CDR3 length equals 12 residues. The CDR3 DNA is TGCGCCAGCAGCTTGCGGGACGGCCACTACACCTTC. It translates to CASSLRDGHYTF.

Turning to this clone: Other DNA sequences in this specimen translate into the identical CDR3. CDR3 residues: CASSYGTGGNQPQHF. CDR3 DNA sequence: TGTGCCAGCAGTTACGGGACAGGGGGCAATCAGCCCCAGCATTTT. The J gene is TRBJ1-5, the V gene TRBV6-6; 10 bases map to TRBD1. V trimming: 2 bases; J trimming: 2 bases; junction bases outside the gene matches: 0. Germline CDR1 MNHNY, CDR2 SVGAGI (reference sequence). The length of the CDR3 is 15 residues.

This chain links TRBV14 with TRBJ1-3; D is perhaps TRBD1 (5 bases). Deletions cut 1 base from V and 9 bases from J, with 10 bases between. CDR3 length equals 13 residues. Germline assignment: CDR1 SGHDN and CDR2 FVKESK. CDR3 amino acids: CASSQGGSSTIYF. CDR3 DNA sequence: TGTGCCAGCAGCCAAGGGGGGTCCAGCACCATATATTTT.

The chain is built from TRBV9 and TRBJ1-5, with TRBD1 identical over 7 bases. CDR1 and CDR2 (germline): SGDLS, YYNGEE. This CDR3 is built from 14 residues. Trimming took 0 bases from V and 6 from J; bases not matched to a gene: 3. The CDR3 DNA reads as TGTGCCAGCAGCGTAGGACAGGGTATTCAGCCCCAGCATTTT. This encodes CASSVGQGIQPQHF.

The gene calls are TRBV11-2 and TRBJ2-6; D is tentatively TRBD1 or TRBD2 (5 bases each). The CDR3 contains 15 residues. V lost 3 bases and J 0 bases, leaving 6 bases between the germline ends. Germline lookup yields CDR1 SGHAT and CDR2 FQNNGV. The CDR3 reads CASSLGDSGANVLTF. CDR3 bases: TGTGCCAGCAGCTTGGGGGACTCTGGGGCCAACGTCCTGACTTTC.

This sequence joins TRBV29-1 and TRBJ2-5; TRBD2 matches 9 bases. The ends lost 1 base at V and 4 bases at J; junction bases unmatched: 4. Germline-derived CDR1 and CDR2 are SQVTM and ANQGSEA. The CDR3 contains 14 residues. CDR3 region: CSVEGAGGGETQYF. The CDR3, as DNA: TGCAGCGTTGAAGGAGCGGGAGGTGGAGAGACCCAGTACTTC.

V is TRBV7-2 and J is TRBJ2-1; D perhaps matches TRBD2 (6 bases). Germline lookup yields CDR1 SGHTA and CDR2 FQGNSA. CDR3 size: 14 residues. The V and J ends lost 1 base and 5 bases respectively, with 9 bases between them. The CDR3 spells CASSLGRTNNEQFF. CDR3 DNA: TGTGCCAGCAGCTTAGGACGGACTAACAATGAGCAGTTCTTC.

The chain couples TRBV29-1 to TRBJ1-2, with D possibly being TRBD1 (5 bases). The germline V and J ends were trimmed by 0 bases and 8 bases, with 10 bases remaining between them. The CDR3 is 12 amino acids. Germline CDR1 is SQVTM and CDR2 is ANQGSEA. The CDR3 nucleotides are TGCAGCGTTGAAGAGACAGATGGCGGCTACACCTTC. Its translation is CSVEETDGGYTF.

In DNA, the CDR3 is TGCGCCAGCAAGATTCAGGGTCACTCCTACGAGCAGTACTTC. Encoded protein: CASKIQGHSYEQYF. The chain couples TRBV10-2 to TRBJ2-7, with a tentative D call TRBD1 (5 bases). V was trimmed by 7 bases and J by 0 bases, leaving 13 bases between them. This CDR3 region has 14 residues. The V gene's germline CDR1 is WSHSY and CDR2 SAAADI.

This chain joins TRBV28 and TRBJ1-1; tentative D call: TRBD1 (5 bases). Germline V gene data show CDR1 as MDHEN and CDR2 as SYDVKM. Trimming stripped 6 bases from V and 1 base from J, with 15 bases between. The CDR3 runs to 15 residues. CDR3 bases: TGTGCCAGCAGGTCCATGGGGGTCAGGAACACTGAAGCTTTCTTT. As protein: CASRSMGVRNTEAFF. The full variable domain, with the rest looked up from reference TRBV28 and TRBJ1-1, is DVKVTQSSRYLVKRTGEKVFLECVQDMDHENMFWYRQDPGLGLRLIYFSYDVKMKEKGDIPEGYSVSREKKERFSLILESASTNQTSMYLCASRSMGVRNTEAFFGQGTRLTVV.

This clone was seen a handful of times. This chain connects TRBV7-9 to TRBJ2-3; 8 nucleotides match TRBD2. This CDR3 has 15 amino acids. Germline V gene data show CDR1 as SEHNR and CDR2 as FQNEAQ (reference sequence). Trimming took 1 base from V and 3 from J; bases not matched to a gene: 3. The CDR3 protein is CASSLDPGGTDTQYF. The CDR3 DNA reads TGTGCCAGCAGCTTAGATCCGGGAGGGACAGATACGCAGTATTTT.

This clone was observed a handful of times. The V call is TRBV19, the J call TRBJ1-2; no reliable D call. Trimming removed 3 bases at V and 4 bases at J, with 15 bases between. The CDR3 extends over 15 amino acids. CDR1 and CDR2 from the germline V gene are LNHDA and SQIVND (reference sequence). The CDR3 nucleotides read TGTGCCAGTAGTATCAACGAAGACGGTACCTATGGCTACACCTTC. This codes for CASSINEDGTYGYTF.

The V and J genes are TRBV18 and TRBJ2-7; TRBD1 agrees at 9 bases. Trimming took 5 bases from V and 5 from J; bases not matched to a gene: 4. The CDR3 runs 13 residues. The germline CDR1 and CDR2 sequences are KGHSH and LQKENI. CDR3 coding DNA: TGTGCCAGCTCAAACCGGGACAGGGACGAGCAGTACTTC. Its translation: CASSNRDRDEQYF.

This clone has more than one count but fewer than ten. The rearrangement links TRBV18 to TRBJ1-1; D gene unclear. The CDR3 is 17 amino acids. Trimming shortened V by 4 bases and J by 0 bases, and 18 bases separated the two germline ends. The germline V gene encodes CDR1 KGHSH and CDR2 LQKENI. CDR3: CASSQLPTDFLNTEAFF. CDR3 nucleotides: TGTGCCAGCTCACAACTTCCAACGGATTTTTTGAACACTGAAGCTTTCTTT.

Concerning this clone itself: This CDR3 is also generated by other DNA sequences in the sample. This sequence joins TRBV28 and TRBJ1-4; the D is unclear. The V end was cut by 8 bases, the J end by 7 bases, with 17 bases between. Looked up from germline, CDR1 is MDHEN and CDR2 is SYDVKM. The CDR3 sequence is 14 residues long. In nucleotides, the CDR3 is TGTGCCAGCTTTACCGGTGCGGAAACTGAAAAACTGTTTTTT. Amino acid sequence: CASFTGAETEKLFF. Full variable domain (outside the CDR3, taken from reference TRBV28 and TRBJ1-4): DVKVTQSSRYLVKRTGEKVFLECVQDMDHENMFWYRQDPGLGLRLIYFSYDVKMKEKGDIPEGYSVSREKKERFSLILESASTNQTSMYLCASFTGAETEKLFFGSGTQLSVL.

The rearrangement uses TRBV7-3 and TRBJ2-1, with 7 bases fitting TRBD2. Trimming took 5 bases from V and 0 from J; bases not matched to a gene: 10. In germline, CDR1 is SGHTA, CDR2 FQGTGA. The length of the CDR3 is 17 residues. CDR3: CASSPALGGSSYNEQFF. In nucleotides, the CDR3 is TGTGCCAGCAGCCCGGCACTCGGGGGGAGCTCCTACAATGAGCAGTTCTTC.

This chain links TRBV7-8 with TRBJ1-2, with a tentative D call TRBD1 (6 bases). Germline CDR1 reads SGHVS; CDR2 reads FQNEAQ. V lost 5 bases and J 4 bases, leaving 17 bases between the germline ends. The CDR3 length is 15 residues. The CDR3 nucleotides read TGTGCCAGCAGCCCAGAGGGACTGGGGGCCTATGGCTACACCTTC. Residues: CASSPEGLGAYGYTF.

The rearrangement uses TRBV9 and TRBJ2-6, with a possible D match to TRBD2 (5 bases). CDR1 and CDR2 from the germline V gene are SGDLS and YYNGEE. The CDR3 extends over 14 amino acids. V gave up 3 bases and J gave up 3 bases, with 7 bases separating them. The CDR3 region is CASSGGVGANVLTF. The CDR3 coding sequence is TGTGCCAGCAGCGGGGGAGTTGGGGCCAACGTCCTGACTTTC.

The chain couples TRBV27 to TRBJ1-1, with 7 bases matching TRBD1. The CDR3 has 16 residues. The germline V gene has CDR1 MNHEY and CDR2 SMNVEV (reference sequence). V was clipped by 5 bases and J by 1 base; unmatched bases: 10. Here the CDR3 reads CASSPLEDRKNTEAFF. The CDR3 coding sequence is TGTGCCAGCAGTCCCCTAGAGGACAGGAAGAACACTGAAGCTTTCTTT.

This rearrangement joins TRBV7-9 to TRBJ1-2, with D unclear. Trimming removed 4 bases at V and 1 base at J, with 13 bases between. Germline V gives CDR1 SEHNR, CDR2 FQNEAQ (reference sequence). CDR3 length: 15 residues. The CDR3 coding sequence is TGTGCCAGCAGCTCCGTAACGGAATTTAACTATGGCTACACCTTC. Translating gives CASSSVTEFNYGYTF.

CDR3 amino acids: CASRIQGINTEAFF. The CDR3 DNA follows: TGTGCCAGCAGAATACAGGGGATCAACACTGAAGCTTTCTTT. The chain has TRBV2 and TRBJ1-1; 7 nucleotides align to TRBD1. Germline values: CDR1 SNHLY, CDR2 FYNNEI. J gave up 2 bases and V 6 bases, and 6 bases lay outside the gene matches. This CDR3 spans 14 amino acids.

Comments on this clone: The junction differs from germline at one of its ends, possibly a read error. The rearrangement links TRBV30 to TRBJ2-7; weak D call: TRBD2 (5 bases). In germline, CDR1 is GTSNPN, CDR2 SVGIG (reference sequence). This CDR3 contains 13 residues. This CDR3 reads CAWSVRAWRVVNF. The CDR3 bases are TGTGCCTGGAGTGTACGGGCCTGGCGGGTCGTGAACTTC.

This chain joins TRBV11-2 and TRBJ2-4; TRBD1 agrees at 11 bases. Germline trimming cut 5 bases from V and 2 bases from J; bases unmatched to any gene: 8. The CDR3 sequence is 17 residues long. CDR1 is SGHAT, CDR2 FQNNGV, per germline. In nucleotides, the CDR3 is TGTGCCAGCAGCCCGGGGGACAGGGGGAAGCCCAAAAACATTCAGTACTTC. Translation gives CASSPGDRGKPKNIQYF.

The gene calls are TRBV19 and TRBJ2-7, with 8 bases fitting TRBD2. The CDR3 contains 14 residues. V lost 5 bases, J lost 0 bases, and 3 bases stayed unmatched. Germline V gene sequence: CDR1 LNHDA, CDR2 SQIVND (reference sequence). This chain's CDR3 is CASSEGTSSYEQYF. The CDR3 region has the DNA TGTGCCAGTAGTGAAGGGACTAGCTCCTACGAGCAGTACTTC.

This rearrangement joins TRBV19 to TRBJ1-2; no firm D call. The V and J ends lost 7 bases and 0 bases respectively, with 12 bases between them. The germline CDR1 and CDR2 sequences are LNHDA and SQIVND (reference sequence). This CDR3 region has 14 residues. The CDR3 nucleotides are TGTGCCAGTAACGGAGGACGGACTAACTATGGCTACACCTTC. It yields the protein CASNGGRTNYGYTF.

The chain carries TRBV13 and TRBJ2-5; D unclear. V was shortened by 2 bases and J by 1 base, with 8 bases between the two germline ends. CDR1 is PRHDT, CDR2 FYEKMQ, per germline (reference sequence). This CDR3 comprises 14 residues. Here the CDR3 reads CASSLRLRQETQYF. CDR3 nucleotide sequence: TGTGCCAGCAGCTTACGTCTTCGCCAAGAGACCCAGTACTTC.

The rearrangement uses TRBV4-3 and TRBJ2-1, with D unclear. The germline V and J ends were trimmed by 4 bases and 6 bases, with 10 bases remaining between them. The CDR3 runs to 13 residues. Germline V gene lookup returns CDR1 LGHNA and CDR2 YSLEER. CDR3 residues: CASSPRGINEQFF. DNA of the CDR3: TGCGCCAGCAGCCCGCGTGGGATCAATGAGCAGTTCTTC.

The chain employs TRBV6-4 and TRBJ1-2; TRBD1 aligns across 7 bases. V lost 3 bases, J lost 8 bases, and 9 bases stayed unmatched. This CDR3 contains 14 residues. Germline values: CDR1 MRHNA, CDR2 SNTAGT. The CDR3 region is CASSESGTVGGYTF. CDR3 DNA: TGTGCCAGCAGTGAGAGCGGGACAGTCGGGGGCTACACCTTC.

The chain carries TRBV14 and TRBJ2-2; TRBD2 aligns across 8 bases. From germline, CDR1 is SGHDN and CDR2 FVKESK. The J segment lost 1 base and the V segment lost 0 bases, leaving 7 bases of the junction unmatched. The CDR3 runs to 18 residues. The CDR3 DNA reads as TGTGCCAGCAGCCAAGATAGGTTAACTAGCGGGAACACCGGGGAGCTGTTTTTT. Amino acids: CASSQDRLTSGNTGELFF.